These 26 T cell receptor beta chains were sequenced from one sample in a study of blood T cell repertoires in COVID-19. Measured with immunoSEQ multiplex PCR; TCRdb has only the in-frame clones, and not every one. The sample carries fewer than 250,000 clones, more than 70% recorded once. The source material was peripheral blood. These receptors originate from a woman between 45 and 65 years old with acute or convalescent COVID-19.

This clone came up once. In DNA form, the CDR3 reads TGTGCCAGCAGCTTAGGGACAACTAGCCTGTTCTTC. Protein product: CASSLGTTSLFF. The chain combines TRBV7-8 with TRBJ2-1, with TRBD2 as a possible D gene (6 bases). CDR1 and CDR2 from the germline V gene are SGHVS and FQNEAQ. This CDR3 comprises 12 residues. V lost 1 base to trimming and J lost 15 bases, with 13 bases between them.

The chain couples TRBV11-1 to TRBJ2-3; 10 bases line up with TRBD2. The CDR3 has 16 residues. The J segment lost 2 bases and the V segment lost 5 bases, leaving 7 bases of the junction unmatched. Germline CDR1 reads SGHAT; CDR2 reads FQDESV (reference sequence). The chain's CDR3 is CASSPRLAGLTDTQYF. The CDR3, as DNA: TGTGCCAGCAGCCCCCGACTAGCGGGTCTCACAGATACGCAGTATTTT.

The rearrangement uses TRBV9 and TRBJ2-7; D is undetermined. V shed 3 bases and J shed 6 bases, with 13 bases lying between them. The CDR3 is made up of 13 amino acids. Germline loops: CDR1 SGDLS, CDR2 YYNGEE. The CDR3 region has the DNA TGTGCCAGCAGCGGCTTAAGTAGATCCGAGCAGTACTTC. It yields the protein CASSGLSRSEQYF.

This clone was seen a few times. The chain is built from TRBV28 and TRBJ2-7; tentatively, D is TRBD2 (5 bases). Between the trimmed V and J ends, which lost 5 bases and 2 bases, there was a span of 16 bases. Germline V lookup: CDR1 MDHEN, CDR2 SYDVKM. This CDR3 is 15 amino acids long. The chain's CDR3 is CASSNLARVAYEQYF. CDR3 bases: TGTGCCAGCAGTAACCTAGCCCGAGTCGCCTACGAGCAGTACTTC.

The CDR3 loop reads CASSTGTGRLREQYF. CDR3 DNA: TGTGCCAGCAGTACCGGGACAGGGCGGCTTCGCGAGCAGTACTTC. V gene TRBV28 combines with J gene TRBJ2-7, with TRBD1 identical over 9 bases. Trimming at V came to 5 bases and at J to 6 bases, leaving 11 bases not matched to a gene. The CDR3 spans 15 residues. Germline CDR1 reads MDHEN; CDR2 reads SYDVKM.

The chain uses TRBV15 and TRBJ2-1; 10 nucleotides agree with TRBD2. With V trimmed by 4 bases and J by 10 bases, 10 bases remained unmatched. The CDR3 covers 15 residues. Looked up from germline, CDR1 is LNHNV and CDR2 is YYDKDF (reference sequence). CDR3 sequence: CATSKPASGGPEQFF. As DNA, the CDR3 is TGTGCCACCAGCAAGCCGGCTAGCGGGGGTCCCGAGCAGTTCTTC. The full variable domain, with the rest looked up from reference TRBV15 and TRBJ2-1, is DAMVIQNPRYQVTQFGKPVTLSCSQTLNHNVMYWYQQKSSQAPKLLFHYYDKDFNNEADTPDNFQSRRPNTSFCFLDIRSPGLGDTAMYLCATSKPASGGPEQFFGPGTRLTVL.

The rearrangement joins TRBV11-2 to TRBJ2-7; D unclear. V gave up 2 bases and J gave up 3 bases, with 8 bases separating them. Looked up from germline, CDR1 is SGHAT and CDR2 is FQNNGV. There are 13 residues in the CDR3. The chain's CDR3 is CASSLNTGYEQYF. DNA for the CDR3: TGTGCCAGCAGCTTAAATACCGGCTACGAGCAGTACTTC.

Written as DNA, the CDR3 is TGCGCCAGCGGTACGGGACAGGGGACCTCCTACGAGCAGTACTTC. It is translated as CASGTGQGTSYEQYF. V is TRBV5-1 and J is TRBJ2-7, with 10 bases lining up with TRBD1. Germline loops: CDR1 SGHRS, CDR2 YFSETQ. V lost 7 bases and J lost 0; bases outside the gene matches: 7. The CDR3 has 15 residues.

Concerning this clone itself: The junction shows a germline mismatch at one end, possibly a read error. In DNA, the CDR3 is TGTGCCAGCAGCTTAGCAGGGGCGCTCAACAGCGGGGAGCTGTTTTTT. This translates into CASSLAGALNSGELFF. This chain links TRBV7-2 with TRBJ2-2, with D possibly being TRBD1 (5 bases). Germline V gene lookup returns CDR1 SGHTA and CDR2 FQGNSA. There are 16 residues in the CDR3.

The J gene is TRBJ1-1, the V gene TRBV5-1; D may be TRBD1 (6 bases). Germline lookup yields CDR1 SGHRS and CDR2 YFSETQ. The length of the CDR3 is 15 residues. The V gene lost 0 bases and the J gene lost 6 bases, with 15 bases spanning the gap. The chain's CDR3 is CASSLVPQGIAEAFF. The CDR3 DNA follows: TGCGCCAGCAGCTTGGTTCCACAGGGAATCGCTGAAGCTTTCTTT.

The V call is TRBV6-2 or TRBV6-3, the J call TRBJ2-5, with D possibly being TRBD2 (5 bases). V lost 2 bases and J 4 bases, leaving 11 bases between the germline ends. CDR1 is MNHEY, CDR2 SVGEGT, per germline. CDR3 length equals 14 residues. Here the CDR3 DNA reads TGTGCCAGCAGTTACGAGGGCCCTCCAGAGACCCAGTACTTC. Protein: CASSYEGPPETQYF.

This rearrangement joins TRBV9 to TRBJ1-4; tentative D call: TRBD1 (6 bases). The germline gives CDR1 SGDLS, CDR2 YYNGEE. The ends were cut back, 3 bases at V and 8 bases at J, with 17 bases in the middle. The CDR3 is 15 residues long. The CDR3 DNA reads TGTGCCAGCAGCGCTTTTACAGGGTATAACGAAAAACTGTTTTTT. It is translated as CASSAFTGYNEKLFF.

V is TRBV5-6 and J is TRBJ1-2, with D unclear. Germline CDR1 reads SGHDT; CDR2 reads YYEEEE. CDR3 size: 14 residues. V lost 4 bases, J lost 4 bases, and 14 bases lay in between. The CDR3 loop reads CASSPFQVGYGYTF. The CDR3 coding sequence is TGTGCCAGCAGCCCTTTTCAGGTCGGCTATGGCTACACCTTC.

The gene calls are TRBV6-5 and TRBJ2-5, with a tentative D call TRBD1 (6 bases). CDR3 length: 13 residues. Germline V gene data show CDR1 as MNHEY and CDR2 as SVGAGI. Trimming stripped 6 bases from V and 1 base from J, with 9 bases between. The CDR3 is CASRRTVQETQYF. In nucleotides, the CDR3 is TGTGCCAGCAGAAGGACAGTCCAAGAGACCCAGTACTTC.

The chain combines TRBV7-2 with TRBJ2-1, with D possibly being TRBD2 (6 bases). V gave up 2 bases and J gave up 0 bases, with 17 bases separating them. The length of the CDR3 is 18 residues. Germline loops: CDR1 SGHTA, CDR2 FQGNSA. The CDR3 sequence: CASSLSHSGPSSYNEQFF. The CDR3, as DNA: TGTGCCAGCAGCTTATCCCATAGCGGCCCGAGCTCCTACAATGAGCAGTTCTTC.

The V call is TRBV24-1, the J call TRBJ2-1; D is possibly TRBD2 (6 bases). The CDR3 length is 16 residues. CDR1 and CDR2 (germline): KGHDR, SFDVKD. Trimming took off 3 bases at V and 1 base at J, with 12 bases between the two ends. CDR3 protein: CATSDPTSRSYNEQFF. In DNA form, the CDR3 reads TGTGCCACCAGTGATCCTACTAGCCGATCCTACAATGAGCAGTTCTTC.

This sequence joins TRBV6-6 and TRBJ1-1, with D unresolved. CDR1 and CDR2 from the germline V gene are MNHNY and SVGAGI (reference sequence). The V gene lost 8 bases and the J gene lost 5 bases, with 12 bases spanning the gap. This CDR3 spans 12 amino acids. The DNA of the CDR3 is TGTGCCAGCCGACCAACGGGTACTGAAGCTTTCTTT. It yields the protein CASRPTGTEAFF.

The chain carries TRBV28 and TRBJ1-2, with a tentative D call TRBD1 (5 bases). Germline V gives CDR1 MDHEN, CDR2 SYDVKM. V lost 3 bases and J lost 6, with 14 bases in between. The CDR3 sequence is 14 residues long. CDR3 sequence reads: CASSLVPGRDGYTF. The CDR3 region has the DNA TGTGCCAGCAGTTTGGTTCCAGGGCGAGATGGCTACACCTTC.

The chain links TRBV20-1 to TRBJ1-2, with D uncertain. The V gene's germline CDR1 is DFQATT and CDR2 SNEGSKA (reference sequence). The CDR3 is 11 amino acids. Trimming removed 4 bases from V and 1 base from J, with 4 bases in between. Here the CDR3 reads CSANSNYGYTF. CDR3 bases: TGCAGTGCTAACAGTAACTATGGCTACACCTTC.

CDR3 amino acids: CASSFATPDTQYF. Written as DNA, the CDR3 is TGTGCCAGCAGCTTCGCTACCCCAGATACGCAGTATTTT. The genes are TRBV5-4 and TRBJ2-3; D is ambiguous. V gave up 2 bases and J gave up 4 bases, with 8 bases separating them. Germline V gives CDR1 SGHNT, CDR2 YYREEE (reference sequence). The CDR3 is 13 amino acids.

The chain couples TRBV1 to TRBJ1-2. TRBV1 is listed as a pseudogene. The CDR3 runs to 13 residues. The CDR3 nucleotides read TGCACCAGCAGCCAAGATGGGGGGGCAGGCTACACCTTC. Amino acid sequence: CTSSQDGGAGYTF.

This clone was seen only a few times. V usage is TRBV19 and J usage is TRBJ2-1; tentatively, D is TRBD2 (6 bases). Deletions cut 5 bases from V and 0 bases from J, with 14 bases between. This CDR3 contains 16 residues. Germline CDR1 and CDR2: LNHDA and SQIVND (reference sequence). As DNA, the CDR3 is TGTGCCAGTAGTCTCCAGCGGGTAAGCTCCTACAATGAGCAGTTCTTC. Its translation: CASSLQRVSSYNEQFF.

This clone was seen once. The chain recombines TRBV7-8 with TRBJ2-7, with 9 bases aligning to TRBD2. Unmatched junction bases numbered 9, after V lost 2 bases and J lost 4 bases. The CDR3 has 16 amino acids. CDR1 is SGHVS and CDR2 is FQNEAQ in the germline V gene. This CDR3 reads CASSLRPSSGTYEQYF. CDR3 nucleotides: TGTGCCAGCAGCTTACGACCGTCTAGCGGGACTTACGAGCAGTACTTC.

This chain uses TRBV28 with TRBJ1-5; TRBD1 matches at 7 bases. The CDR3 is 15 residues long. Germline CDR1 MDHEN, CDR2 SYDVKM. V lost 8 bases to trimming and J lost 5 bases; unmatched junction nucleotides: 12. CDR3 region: CASSRGTGVYQPQHF. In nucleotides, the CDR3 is TGTGCCAGCTCCCGGGGTACAGGGGTCTATCAGCCCCAGCATTTT.

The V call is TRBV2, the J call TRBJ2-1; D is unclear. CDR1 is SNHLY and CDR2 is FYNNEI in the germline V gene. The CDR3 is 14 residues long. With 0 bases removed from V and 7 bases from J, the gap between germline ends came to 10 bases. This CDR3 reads CASSEALVQNEQFF. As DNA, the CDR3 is TGTGCCAGCAGTGAAGCGCTAGTTCAGAATGAGCAGTTCTTC.

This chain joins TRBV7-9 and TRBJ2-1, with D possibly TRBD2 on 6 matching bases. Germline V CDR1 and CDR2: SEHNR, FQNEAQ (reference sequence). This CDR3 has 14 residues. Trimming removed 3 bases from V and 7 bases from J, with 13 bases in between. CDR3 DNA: TGTGCCAGCAGCTTTGCGGGACTGAGGAATGAGCAGTTCTTC. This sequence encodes CASSFAGLRNEQFF.